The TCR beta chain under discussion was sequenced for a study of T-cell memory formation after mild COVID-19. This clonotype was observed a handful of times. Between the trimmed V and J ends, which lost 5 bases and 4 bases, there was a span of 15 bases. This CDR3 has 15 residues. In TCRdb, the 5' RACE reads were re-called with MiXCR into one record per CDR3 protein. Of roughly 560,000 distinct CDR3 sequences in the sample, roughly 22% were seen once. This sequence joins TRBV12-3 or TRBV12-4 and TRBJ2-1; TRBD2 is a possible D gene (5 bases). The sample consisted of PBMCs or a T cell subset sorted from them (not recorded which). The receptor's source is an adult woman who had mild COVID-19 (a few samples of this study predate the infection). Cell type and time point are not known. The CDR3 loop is CASSPISGLYNEQFF. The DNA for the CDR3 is TGTGCCAGCAGTCCCATAAGCGGTTTATACAATGAGCAGTTCTTC.